This TCR beta chain was documented in a study of graft-versus-host responses after intestinal transplantation. Across the whole study: Every one of the recipients received anti-thymocyte globulin induction and afterwards took tacrolimus and steroids for about 3 years. Study-level findings and limits: Peak circulating GvH clone levels were associated with early post-transplant HvG declines. Patients who carried graft-donor T cell macrochimerism also had high graft-versus-host to host-versus-graft clonal ratios in their allografts.

The assay was immunoSEQ multiplex PCR, and TCRdb's table has in-frame clones only and misses some. The repertoire has tens of thousands of clones, around 90% of them found once; the top ten carry less than 2.5%. In the case of this clone: No antigen is known for it.

Looked up from germline, CDR1 is MNHNY and CDR2 is SVGAGI (reference sequence). The V gene lost 5 bases and the J gene lost 4 bases, with 14 bases spanning the gap. The CDR3 contains 14 residues. This chain uses TRBV6-6 with TRBJ1-2; D remains unclear. The sample was unstimulated CD4+ T cells sorted from spleen or lymph node cells, taken before transplant. This TCR was recovered from a human donor who was the organ donor for an intestinal transplant. The CDR3 loop is CASSRRLIGYGYTF. The CDR3 DNA reads as TGTGCCAGCAGTCGAAGACTGATTGGCTATGGCTACACCTTC.